This T cell receptor (beta chain) came from a study of T cells in tuberculosis. The study's findings and limits: Classification accuracy was about 90% (AUROC approximately 0.89) with the GMM-specific repertoire. Active tuberculosis TCR-alpha repertoires lay closer to GMM-specific TCRs than IGRA-negative controls, suggesting clonal expansion. Cases with active tuberculosis were adults, while controls were adolescents.

This clone appeared once. What it recognizes is unknown. CDR3 length equals 16 residues. CDR1 is LGHNA, CDR2 YSLEER, per germline. J lost 0 bases, V lost 2 bases, and 0 bases had no gene match. Produced via immunoSEQ multiplex PCR; TCRdb's table is partial and in-frame only. The sample consists of tens of thousands of clones, 90% to 95% of them appearing once. The sample was PBMCs. The genes are TRBV4-3 and TRBJ1-6, with 8 bases identical to TRBD1. This clonotype was obtained from a donor between 10 and 35 years old with latent tuberculosis or without tuberculosis infection. Some clones in this sample may be carry-over from other donors' samples. In nucleotides, the CDR3 is TGCGCCAGCAGCCAAACAGGGGGCTCCTATAATTCACCCCTCCACTTT. Translating it yields CASSQTGGSYNSPLHF.